Given below is one TCR beta chain in context. The sample originates from a study of blood T cell repertoires in COVID-19. The CDR3 has 15 amino acids. Germline V gene lookup returns CDR1 SEHNR and CDR2 FQNEAQ (reference sequence). J was trimmed by 4 bases and V by 4 bases; bases with no gene match: 7. Generated by immunoSEQ multiplex PCR, the TCRdb table keeps only in-frame clones and is missing some. The table has about 99,000 clones, more than 80% seen once. The chain recombines TRBV7-9 with TRBJ1-2; 9 bases fit TRBD1. The source is a woman aged 55 to 70 with acute or convalescent COVID-19. Material: peripheral blood. The CDR3 loop is CASSSWDRARYGYTF. The CDR3 DNA sequence: TGTGCCAGCAGCTCCTGGGACAGGGCACGCTATGGCTACACCTTC.